This T cell receptor beta chain derives from a study of T-cell memory formation after mild COVID-19. Background on the study: TCR clusters were largely donor specific.

Each CDR3 protein gets one entry after TCRdb re-called the 5' RACE reads with MiXCR. The sample lists under 700,000 distinct CDR3 sequences, roughly 22% occurring once. This CDR3 contains 14 residues. Per germline, CDR1 MGHDK and CDR2 SYGVNS. The ends were cut back, 5 bases at V and 3 bases at J, with 13 bases in the middle. The material sequenced was PBMCs or a T cell subset sorted from them (not recorded which). The gene calls are TRBV25-1 and TRBJ1-1; D not resolved. The receptor comes from an adult woman who had mild COVID-19 (a few samples of this study predate the infection). Cell type and time point are not known. The CDR3 region has the DNA TGTGCCAGCAGTACCCTCGATCGGGACACTGAAGCTTTCTTT. Residues: CASSTLDRDTEAFF.